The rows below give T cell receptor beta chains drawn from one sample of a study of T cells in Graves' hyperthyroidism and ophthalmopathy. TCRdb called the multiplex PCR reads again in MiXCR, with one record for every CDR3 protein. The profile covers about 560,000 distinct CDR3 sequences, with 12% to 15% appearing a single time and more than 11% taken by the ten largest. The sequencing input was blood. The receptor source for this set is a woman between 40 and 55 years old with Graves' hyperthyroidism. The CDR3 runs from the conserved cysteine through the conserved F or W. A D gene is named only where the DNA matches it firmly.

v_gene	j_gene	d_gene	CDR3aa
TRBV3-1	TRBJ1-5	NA	CASSDRSYSNQPQHF
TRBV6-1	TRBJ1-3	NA	CASGRSQGSGNTIYF
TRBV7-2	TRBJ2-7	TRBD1	CASSLSAGGWYEQYF
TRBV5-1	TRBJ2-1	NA	CASSQRKTFGRSYNEQFF
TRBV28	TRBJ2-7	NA	CASSLPLETYEQYF
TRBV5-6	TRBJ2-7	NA	CASSLIANEQYF
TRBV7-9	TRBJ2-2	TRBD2	CASSLDGGSRELFF
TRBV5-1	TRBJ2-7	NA	CASSFRVPTYEQYF
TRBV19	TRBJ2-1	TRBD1	CASSRHSPGGYEQFF
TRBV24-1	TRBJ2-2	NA	CATSDFGGANTGELFF
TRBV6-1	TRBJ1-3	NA	CASSPGGGSGNTIYF
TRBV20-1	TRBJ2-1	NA	CSARHEPPYNEQFF
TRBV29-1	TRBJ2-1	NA	CSVPPRMGSYNEQFF
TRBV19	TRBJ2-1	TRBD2	CASSTLPTSGTPNEQFF
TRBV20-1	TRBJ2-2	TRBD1	CSAQSGTEVSAGELFF
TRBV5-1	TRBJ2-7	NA	CASSLTPGGGYEQYF
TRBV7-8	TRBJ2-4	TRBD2	CASSRTSALDIQYF
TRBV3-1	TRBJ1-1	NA	CASSQDLAGGREAFF
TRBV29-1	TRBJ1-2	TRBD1	CSVAATGGNSYYGYTF
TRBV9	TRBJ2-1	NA	CASSAHRVSNEQFF
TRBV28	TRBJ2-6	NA	CASSSLRSGANVLTF
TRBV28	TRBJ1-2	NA	CASSLASPGYTF
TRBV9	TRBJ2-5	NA	CASSATGPQETQYF
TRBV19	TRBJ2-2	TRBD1	CASSIRDLWTGNTGELFF
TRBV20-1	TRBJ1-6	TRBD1	CSASPGQGARNSPLHF
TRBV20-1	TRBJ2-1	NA	CSARDGGSSYNEQFF
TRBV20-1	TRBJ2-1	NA	CSARDLSSYNEQFF
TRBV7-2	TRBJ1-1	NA	CASSSAAANTEAFF
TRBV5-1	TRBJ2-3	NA	CASSLSGFPDTQYF
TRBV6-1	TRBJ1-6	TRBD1	CASSRDRTRSPLHF
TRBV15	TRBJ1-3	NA	CATSGPDRPSGNTIYF
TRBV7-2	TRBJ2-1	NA	CASSVSVSSYNEQFF
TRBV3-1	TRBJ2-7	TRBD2	CASSHTSGVAGEQYF
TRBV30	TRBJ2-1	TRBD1	CAWSEGGTYNEQFF
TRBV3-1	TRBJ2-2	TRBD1	CASSQVTGTGDTGELFF
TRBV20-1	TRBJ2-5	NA	CSARDRGSQETRYF
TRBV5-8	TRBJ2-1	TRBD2	CASSLGWEGHNEQFF
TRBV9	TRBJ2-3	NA	CASSVESGWPSTDTQYF
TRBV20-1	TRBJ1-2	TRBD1	CSARQGKLNGYTF
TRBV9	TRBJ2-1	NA	CASSTAGTANNEQFF
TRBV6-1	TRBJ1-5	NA	CASSGTAPYSNQPQHF
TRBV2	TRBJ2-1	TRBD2	CASSWAGGGYNEQFF
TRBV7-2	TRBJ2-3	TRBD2	CASSLTSGPDTQYF
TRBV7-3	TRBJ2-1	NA	CASSWEESSYNEQFF
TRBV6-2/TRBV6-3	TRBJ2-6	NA	CASSTPTTGIGANVLTF
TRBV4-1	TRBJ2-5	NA	CASSQETGRGSGIDQYF
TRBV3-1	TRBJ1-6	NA	CASSPKWDTNSPLHF
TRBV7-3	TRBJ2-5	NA	CASSLQGGAGQETQYF
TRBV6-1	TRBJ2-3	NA	CASINQWGPDTQYF
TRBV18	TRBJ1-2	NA	CASSPTETASYGYTF
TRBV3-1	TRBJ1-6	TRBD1	CASSQTGDDRSPLRF
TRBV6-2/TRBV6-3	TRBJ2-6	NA	CASRLEGTGANVLTF
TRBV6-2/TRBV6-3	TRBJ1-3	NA	CASSYRGEGAGNTTYF
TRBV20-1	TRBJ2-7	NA	CSARGGGGNVRTYEQYF
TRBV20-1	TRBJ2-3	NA	CSALGQQDTQYF
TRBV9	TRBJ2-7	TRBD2	CASSPGLEGSEQYF
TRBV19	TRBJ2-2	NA	CASSPYRALGTGELFF